This is a list of T cell receptor beta chains from one sample in a study of shared clonotypes between healthy human individuals. Clones were read by immunoSEQ multiplex PCR, and TCRdb kept only the in-frame ones, dropping some. Among approximately 1.5 million clones listed, about 98% were seen once. The sequencing sample was made of naive CD4+ T cells sorted from blood. These receptors all come from a man under 40 in good health. CDR3s include the opening cysteine and the closing phenylalanine or tryptophan. D genes are given only for firm matches. A row's size may be missing; if present it is once, few, many or a size class.

cdr3_length clone_size d_call j_call v_call cdr3_aa cdr3_nt
14 NA NA TRBJ2-1 TRBV7-2 CASSFRLGPNEQFF TGTGCCAGCAGCTTTCGACTAGGTCCCAATGAGCAGTTCTTC
13 NA TRBD1 TRBJ1-2 TRBV9 CASSEGTDYGYTF TGTGCCAGCAGCGAGGGGACAGACTATGGCTACACCTTC
15 NA TRBD2 TRBJ2-7 TRBV28 CASSDGPSGLYEQYF TGTGCCAGCAGCGACGGGCCTAGCGGACTTTACGAGCAGTACTTC
15 NA NA TRBJ2-3 TRBV28 CASSISVPGGDTQYF TGTGCCAGCAGCATTAGCGTACCCGGCGGAGATACGCAGTATTTT
14 once NA TRBJ2-7 TRBV27 CASSPTRSSGEQYF TGTGCCAGCAGTCCAACACGGTCGAGTGGCGAGCAGTACTTC
13 NA NA TRBJ2-7 TRBV19 CASSIDGVYEQYF TGTGCCAGTAGTATAGACGGGGTGTACGAGCAGTACTTC
16 NA NA TRBJ2-7 TRBV9 CASSVEGGTGTYEQYF TGTGCCAGCAGCGTAGAGGGGGGGACTGGAACCTACGAGCAGTACTTC
14 NA NA TRBJ1-1 TRBV7-9 CASSNSGEGTEAFF TGTGCCAGCAGCAACTCAGGGGAGGGCACTGAAGCTTTCTTT
13 NA NA TRBJ2-5 TRBV5-1 CASSLGALETQYF TGCGCCAGCAGCTTGGGGGCATTGGAGACCCAGTACTTC
13 NA NA TRBJ2-3 TRBV7-2 CASLITNFDTQYF TGTGCCAGCCTCATTACTAACTTTGATACGCAGTATTTT
14 NA NA TRBJ1-2 TRBV10-3 CAINEGGRDYGYTF TGTGCCATCAATGAGGGTGGGCGGGACTATGGCTACACCTTC